Given below is one T cell receptor (beta chain) in context. The antigen it recognizes is unknown. Base qualities are not provided; no much larger clone lies one nucleotide away. The entry originates in a study of blood T cell repertoires in COVID-19 (dated by TCRdb to between 2020 and 2021). About the study as a whole: The collaborator samples originated in the United States, Italy and Spain and spanned the acute and convalescent phases of COVID-19. The material from the prospective study consisted of cDNA or gDNA derived from T cells, B-cell-depleted T cells, or PBMCs. The dataset comprised deeply sampled blood TCRbeta repertoires from subjects exposed to, actively infected with, or recovered from COVID-19. A freely available public database, intended as a resource for researchers studying the immune response to SARS-CoV-2, is where the repertoires were released. Samples came from the ongoing ImmuneRACE study (first 160 participants) plus 1,254 subjects from 6 global collaborators. Nearly every sample came with metadata listing a de-identified subject ID, COVID-19 status, age in years and sex. Where available, HLA class I and class II types were taken from metadata supplied by the sample provider and were not determined by assay-based typing.

TCRbeta CDR3 regions were amplified from genomic DNA using the immunoSEQ Assay, a bias-controlled multiplex PCR. On the authors' methods: The number of nucleated cells in each sample was estimated from the amplification of reference gene primers within the assay. Sequence reads were collapsed and filtered to measure the absolute abundance of every unique TCRbeta CDR3 rearrangement. For each sample, productive Simpson clonality was calculated by taking the square root of Simpson's diversity index across productive rearrangements. TCRdb took over this immuneACCESS table, retaining in-frame rearrangements with V and J assigned. Such tables are incomplete; in checked studies, under half of the missing clones stem from an unresolved V gene, and the remainder is unexplained. V, J and clone size are taken as reported in that table, and D and trimming were inferred from the DNA itself. The table for this sample lists under 250,000 clones; about 83% of them were counted only once. The top ten clonotypes cover 5.5% to 6.5% of the sample.

The paper as a whole reports these results and caveats: Clinical and demographic metadata were provided uncurated, with the amount varying by source and participant.

One collaborating source in Seattle enrolled patients during active infection and followed them longitudinally through the course of disease. The collaborating institutions used their own protocols to collect whole blood in K2EDTA tubes. For TCRbeta analysis, collaborator samples were shipped as frozen whole blood, as isolated PBMCs, or as DNA extracted from either sample type. Taken from the germline V gene, the CDR1 and CDR2 loops are MDHEN and SYDVKM. Its CDR3 holds 17 amino acids, cysteine through phenylalanine. Only CDR3 DNA is held: 51 bases, read in frame from base 1. Trimming removed 7 bases from V and 6 bases from J, leaving 27 bases between the germline ends.

The receptor was isolated from a woman older than 75 with COVID-19, enrolled during active disease. This receptor chain uses TRBV28 and TRBJ1-1; D gene: possibly TRBD1, on 5 matching bases. Sequencing was done on a sample of peripheral blood. The bases read TGTGCCAGCATCCAGGTGGGGCCCCCTATGGGTAGATCTGAAGCTTTCTTT. Its protein is CASIQVGPPMGRSEAFF.